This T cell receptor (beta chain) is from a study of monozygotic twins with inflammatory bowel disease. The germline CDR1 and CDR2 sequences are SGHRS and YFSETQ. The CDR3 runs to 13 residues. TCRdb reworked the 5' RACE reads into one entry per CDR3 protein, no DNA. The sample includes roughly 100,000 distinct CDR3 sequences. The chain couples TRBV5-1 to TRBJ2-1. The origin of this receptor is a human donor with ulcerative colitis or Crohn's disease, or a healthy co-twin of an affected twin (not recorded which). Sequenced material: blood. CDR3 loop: CASSLDLYNEQFF.